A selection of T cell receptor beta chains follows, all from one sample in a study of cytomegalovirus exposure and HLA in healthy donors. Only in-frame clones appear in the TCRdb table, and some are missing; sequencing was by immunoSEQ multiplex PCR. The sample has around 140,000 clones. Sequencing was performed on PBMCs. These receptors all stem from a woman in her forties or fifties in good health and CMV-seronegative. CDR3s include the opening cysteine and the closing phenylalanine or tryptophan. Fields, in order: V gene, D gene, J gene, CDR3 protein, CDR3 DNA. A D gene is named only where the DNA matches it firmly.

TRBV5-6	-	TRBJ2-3	CASSFDNTDTQYF	TGTGCCAGCAGCTTTGACAACACAGATACGCAGTATTTT
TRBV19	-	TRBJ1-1	CATTPGDRHMNTEAFF	TGTGCCACCACGCCGGGGGACCGCCACATGAACACTGAAGCTTTCTTT
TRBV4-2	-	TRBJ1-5	CASSQDVGQGGNQPQHF	TGTGCCAGCAGCCAAGATGTTGGGCAGGGTGGCAATCAGCCCCAGCATTTT
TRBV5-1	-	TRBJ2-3	CASSFERARTDTQYF	TGCGCCAGCAGCTTTGAGCGGGCCCGCACAGATACGCAGTATTTT
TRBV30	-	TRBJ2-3	CAWRGLGPDTQYF	TGTGCCTGGAGGGGACTGGGGCCAGATACGCAGTATTTT
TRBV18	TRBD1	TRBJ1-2	CASSPPGQDGYTF	TGTGCCAGCTCCCCCCCGGGACAGGATGGCTACACCTTC
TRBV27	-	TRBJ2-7	CASGYPGVGYEQYF	TGTGCCAGCGGATACCCAGGGGTTGGCTACGAGCAGTACTTC
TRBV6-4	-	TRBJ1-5	CASSSREGQPQHF	TGTGCCAGCAGCTCCAGGGAGGGTCAGCCCCAGCATTTT
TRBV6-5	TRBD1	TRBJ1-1	CASRYGQGDFF	TGTGCCAGCAGATACGGACAGGGCGATTTCTTT
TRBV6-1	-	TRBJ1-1	CASSEDGRDYLAREAFF	TGTGCCAGCAGTGAAGACGGAAGGGACTACCTGGCACGGGAAGCTTTCTTT
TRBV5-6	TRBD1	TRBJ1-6	CASSLGDRRWNSPLHF	TGTGCCAGCAGCTTGGGGGACAGACGATGGAATTCACCCCTCCACTTT
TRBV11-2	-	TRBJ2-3	CASSLAGGAGTDTQYF	TGTGCCAGCAGCTTAGCGGGGGGCGCGGGCACAGATACGCAGTATTTT
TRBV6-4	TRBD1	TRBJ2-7	CASSDSGQGLYEQYF	TGTGCCAGCAGTGACTCCGGACAGGGGTTATACGAGCAGTACTTC
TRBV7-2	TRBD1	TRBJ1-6	CASSFIGQGGNSPLHF	TGTGCCAGCAGCTTTATAGGACAGGGAGGAAATTCACCCCTCCACTTT
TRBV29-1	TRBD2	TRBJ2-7	CSVRAGFAYEQYF	TGCAGCGTTCGAGCGGGGTTCGCCTACGAGCAGTACTTC
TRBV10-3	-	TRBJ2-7	CAISTPGGSLAYEQYF	TGTGCCATCAGTACCCCCGGGGGTAGTTTGGCTTACGAGCAGTACTTC
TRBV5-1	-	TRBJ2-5	CASSFSTSGETQYF	TGCGCCAGCAGCTTCTCGACTAGTGGAGAGACCCAGTACTTC
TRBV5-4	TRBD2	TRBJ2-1	CASSSGLAGGGGEQFF	TGTGCCAGCAGCTCCGGACTAGCGGGAGGAGGGGGTGAGCAGTTCTTC
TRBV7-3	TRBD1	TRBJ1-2	CASSLGGQGYGYTF	TGTGCCAGCAGCTTAGGTGGACAGGGATATGGCTACACCTTC
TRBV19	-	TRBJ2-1	CASRRGIQYNEQFF	TGTGCCAGTAGGAGAGGAATTCAGTACAATGAGCAGTTCTTC
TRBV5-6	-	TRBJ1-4	CASSPQRGTAEKLFF	TGTGCCAGCAGCCCCCAACGGGGGACGGCTGAAAAACTGTTTTTT
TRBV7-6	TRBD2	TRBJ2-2	CASSLRSTSGANTGELFF	TGTGCCAGCAGCTTAAGGTCGACTAGCGGAGCGAACACCGGGGAGCTGTTTTTT
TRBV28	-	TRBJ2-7	CASSLQASEGQYF	TGTGCCAGCAGTTTACAGGCTAGTGAGGGGCAGTACTTC
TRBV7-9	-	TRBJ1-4	CAPREEKLFF	TGTGCCCCACGGGAGGAAAAACTGTTTTTT
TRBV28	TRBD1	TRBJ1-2	CASSPGTGSGYGYTF	TGTGCCAGCAGTCCCGGGACAGGGTCGGGCTATGGCTACACCTTC
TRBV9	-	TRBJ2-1	CASSVLDRLLF	TGTGCCAGCAGCGTATTGGACAGATTACTCTTC
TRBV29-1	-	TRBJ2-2	CSRSRVTGELFF	TGCAGCCGCTCTCGGGTCACCGGGGAGCTGTTTTTT
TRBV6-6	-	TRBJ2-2	CASSYQVWTGELFF	TGTGCCAGCAGTTATCAGGTTTGGACCGGGGAGCTGTTTTTT
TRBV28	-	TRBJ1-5	CASQVWPSALPQHF	TGTGCCAGTCAGGTATGGCCATCAGCTTTGCCCCAGCATTTT
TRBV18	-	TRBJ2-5	CASSPPGETQYF	TGTGCCAGCTCACCACCCGGGGAGACCCAGTACTTC
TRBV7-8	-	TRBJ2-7	CASSTRTETYEQYF	TGTGCCAGCAGCACCCGGACAGAGACCTACGAGCAGTACTTC
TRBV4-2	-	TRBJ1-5	CASSQDYRDNQPQHF	TGTGCCAGCAGCCAAGATTACAGGGATAATCAGCCCCAGCATTTT
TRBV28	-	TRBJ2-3	CASSWGESATTDTQYF	TGTGCCAGCAGTTGGGGGGAATCGGCAACCACAGATACGCAGTATTTT
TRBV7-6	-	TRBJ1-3	CASSLSGTALEGNTIYF	TGTGCCAGCAGCTTGTCCGGGACTGCTTTGGAAGGAAACACCATATATTTT
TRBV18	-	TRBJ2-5	CASSPPIVGETQYF	TGTGCCAGCTCACCACCGATTGTCGGAGAGACCCAGTACTTC
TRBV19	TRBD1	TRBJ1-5	CASSIRDRTGQPQHF	TGTGCCAGTAGTATTCGAGACAGGACAGGGCAGCCCCAGCATTTT
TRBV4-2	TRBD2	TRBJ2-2	CASSQELLAGGVGGELFF	TGTGCCAGCAGCCAAGAATTACTAGCGGGGGGCGTGGGCGGGGAGCTGTTTTTT
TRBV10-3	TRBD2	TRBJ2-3	CAINILAGVAGGTDTQYF	TGTGCCATCAACATACTAGCGGGCGTCGCCGGGGGAACAGATACGCAGTATTTT
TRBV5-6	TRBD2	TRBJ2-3	CASSFGLAGEVSTDTQYF	TGTGCCAGCAGCTTTGGACTAGCGGGGGAGGTTAGCACAGATACGCAGTATTTT
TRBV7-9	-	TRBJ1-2	CASSSASGYGYTF	TGTGCCAGCAGCTCGGCCTCGGGTTATGGCTACACCTTC
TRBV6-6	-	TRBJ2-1	CASSYSGIAVDNEQFF	TGTGCCAGCAGTTACTCGGGAATAGCGGTGGACAATGAGCAGTTCTTC
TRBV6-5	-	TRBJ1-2	CASSYSRGLGYTF	TGTGCCAGCAGTTACTCGAGAGGGCTTGGCTACACCTTC
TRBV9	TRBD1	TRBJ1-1	CASSPGTANTEAFF	TGTGCCAGCAGCCCAGGGACAGCGAACACTGAAGCTTTCTTT
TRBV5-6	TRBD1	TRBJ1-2	CASSSPGTAYGYTF	TGTGCCAGCAGCTCCCCCGGGACAGCCTATGGCTACACCTTC
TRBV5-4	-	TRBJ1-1	CASSLRDTNTEAFF	TGTGCCAGCAGCTTGCGGGACACGAACACTGAAGCTTTCTTT
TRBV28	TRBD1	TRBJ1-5	CASSLGQGEPQHF	TGTGCCAGCAGTTTAGGGCAGGGGGAGCCCCAGCATTTT
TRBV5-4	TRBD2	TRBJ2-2	CASSFPSGLANTGELFF	TGTGCCAGCAGCTTCCCTAGCGGACTCGCGAACACCGGGGAGCTGTTTTTT
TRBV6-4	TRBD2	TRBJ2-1	CASSVAGARTNEQFF	TGTGCCAGCAGTGTAGCGGGAGCCCGGACCAATGAGCAGTTCTTC
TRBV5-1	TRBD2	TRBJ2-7	CASSDFFGSGPYEQYF	TGCGCCAGCAGCGATTTCTTCGGTAGCGGGCCCTACGAGCAGTACTTC
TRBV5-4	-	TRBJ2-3	CASSLRATDTQYF	TGTGCCAGCAGCTTGCGAGCCACAGATACACAGTATTTT
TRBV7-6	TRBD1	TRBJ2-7	CASSRDRGQSYEQYF	TGTGCCAGCAGCAGGGACAGGGGGCAATCCTACGAGCAGTACTTC
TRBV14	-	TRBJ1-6	CASSQRWSGNSPLHF	TGCGCCAGCAGCCAAAGGTGGTCGGGAAATTCACCCCTCCACTTT
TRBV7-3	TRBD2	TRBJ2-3	CASSLSLAGGGTDTQYF	TGTGCCAGCAGCTTAAGTCTAGCGGGCGGTGGCACAGATACGCAGTATTTT